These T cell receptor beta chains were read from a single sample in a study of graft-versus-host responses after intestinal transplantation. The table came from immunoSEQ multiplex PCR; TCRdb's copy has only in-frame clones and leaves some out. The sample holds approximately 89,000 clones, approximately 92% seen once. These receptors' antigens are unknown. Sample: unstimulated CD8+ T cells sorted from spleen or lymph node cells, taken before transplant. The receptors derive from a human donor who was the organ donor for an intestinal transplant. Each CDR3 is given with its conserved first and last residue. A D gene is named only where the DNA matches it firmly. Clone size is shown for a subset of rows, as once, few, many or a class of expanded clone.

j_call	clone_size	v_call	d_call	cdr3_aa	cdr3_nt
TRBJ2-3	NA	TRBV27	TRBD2	CASSPRRYSGGEGADTQYF	TGTGCCAGCAGTCCGCGCCGCTACAGCGGCGGGGAGGGCGCAGATACGCAGTATTTT
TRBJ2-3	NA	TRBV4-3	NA	CASSQVWDLGTDTQYF	TGCGCCAGCAGCCAAGTCTGGGACTTAGGCACAGATACGCAGTATTTT
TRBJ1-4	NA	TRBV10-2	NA	CASSEFTGTPNEKLFF	TGCGCCAGCAGTGAGTTTACCGGGACTCCTAATGAAAAACTGTTTTTT
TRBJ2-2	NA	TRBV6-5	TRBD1	CASSYSGTGVPGELFF	TGTGCCAGCAGTTACTCGGGGACAGGGGTTCCCGGGGAGCTGTTTTTT
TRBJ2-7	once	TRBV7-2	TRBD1	CASRETGAISYEQYF	TGTGCCAGCAGGGAGACAGGGGCGATCTCCTACGAGCAGTACTTC
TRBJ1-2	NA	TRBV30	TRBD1	CAWSFHLKGQGANGYTF	TGTGCCTGGAGCTTTCATCTCAAGGGGCAGGGGGCGAATGGCTACACCTTC
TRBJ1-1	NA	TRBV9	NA	CASSVVITGEAFF	TGTGCCAGCAGCGTCGTCATAACGGGTGAAGCTTTCTTT
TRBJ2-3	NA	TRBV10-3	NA	CAIRFGHPLTTDTQYF	TGTGCCATCCGGTTTGGGCATCCCCTTACCACAGATACGCAGTATTTT
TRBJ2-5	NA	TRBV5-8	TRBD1	CASIPGQGFQETQYF	TGTGCCAGCATCCCGGGACAGGGGTTCCAAGAGACCCAGTACTTC
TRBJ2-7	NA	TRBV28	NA	CASSPIVTAYEQYF	TGTGCCAGCAGTCCTATCGTCACCGCCTACGAGCAGTACTTC
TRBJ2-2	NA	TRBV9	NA	CASSVFEGAGELFF	TGTGCCAGCAGCGTATTCGAGGGCGCCGGGGAGCTGTTTTTT
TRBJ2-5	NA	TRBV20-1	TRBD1	CSAVRTGEQYF	TGCAGTGCTGTCCGGACAGGGGAGCAGTACTTC
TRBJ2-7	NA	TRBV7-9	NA	CASSLSYEQYF	TGTGCCAGCAGCCTCTCCTACGAGCAGTACTTC